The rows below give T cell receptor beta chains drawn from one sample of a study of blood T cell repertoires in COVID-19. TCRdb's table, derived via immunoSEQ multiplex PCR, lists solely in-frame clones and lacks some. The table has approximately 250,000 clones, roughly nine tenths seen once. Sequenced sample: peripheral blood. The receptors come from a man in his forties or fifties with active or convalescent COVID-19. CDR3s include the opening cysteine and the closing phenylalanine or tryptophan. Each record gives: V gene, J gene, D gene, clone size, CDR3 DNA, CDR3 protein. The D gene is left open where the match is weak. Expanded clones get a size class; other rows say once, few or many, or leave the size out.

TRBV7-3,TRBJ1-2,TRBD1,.,TGTGCCAGCACAGAACAGGGGCGGTCTAACTATGGCTACACCTTC,CASTEQGRSNYGYTF
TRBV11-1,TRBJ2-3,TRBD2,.,TGTGCCAGCAGTCCTACTAGCGGAGGCACAGATACGCAGTATTTT,CASSPTSGGTDTQYF
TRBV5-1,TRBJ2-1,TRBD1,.,TGCGCCAGCAGAGGGACAGGGGGCCCTCGGCAGTTCTTC,CASRGTGGPRQFF
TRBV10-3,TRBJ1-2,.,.,TGTGCCATCAGCTTACAGAGGGCTATTGACTACACCTTC,CAISLQRAIDYTF
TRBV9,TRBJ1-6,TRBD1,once,TGTGCCAGCAGCACTGGGACAGCTAATTCACCCCTCCACTTT,CASSTGTANSPLHF
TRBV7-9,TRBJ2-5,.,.,TGTGCCAGCAGCCGCCAGGGCGGCGGGGCAGAGACCCAGTACTTC,CASSRQGGGAETQYF
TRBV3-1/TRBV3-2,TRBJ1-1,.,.,TGTGCCAGCGGCGACAGGCCGAACACTGAAGCTTTCTTT,CASGDRPNTEAFF
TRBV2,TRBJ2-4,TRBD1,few,TGTGCCAGCGGGGACAGGGTAGGCAAAAACATTCAGTACTTC,CASGDRVGKNIQYF
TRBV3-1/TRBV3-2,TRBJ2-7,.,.,TGTGCCAGCAGCCCCCCGTTTTCCTACGAGCAGTACTTC,CASSPPFSYEQYF
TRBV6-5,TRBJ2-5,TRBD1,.,TGTGCCAGCAGTTTCTCCGTGACAGGGTCAGAGACCCAGTACTTC,CASSFSVTGSETQYF
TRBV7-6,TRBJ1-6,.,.,TGTGCCAGCAGCTCCCGGGACACAAATTCACCCCTCCACTTT,CASSSRDTNSPLHF
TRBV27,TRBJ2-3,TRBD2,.,TGTGCCAGCAGTTTTTACGCCGGGGGGGCACCAGATACGCAGTATTTT,CASSFYAGGAPDTQYF
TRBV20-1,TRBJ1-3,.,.,TGCAGTGCTAGTCCCAACCCGAGCTCTGGAAACACCATATATTTT,CSASPNPSSGNTIYF
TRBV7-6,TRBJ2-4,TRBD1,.,TGTGCCAGCAGCGCCACGACAGGGTCCAAAAACATTCAGTACTTC,CASSATTGSKNIQYF
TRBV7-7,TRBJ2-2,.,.,TGTGCCAGCGGGGAGTTAAGCACCGGGGAGCTGTTTTTT,CASGELSTGELFF
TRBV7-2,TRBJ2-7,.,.,TGTGCCAGCAGCTTAGATCGGCTGGCGGGACCTACCTACGAGCAGTACTTC,CASSLDRLAGPTYEQYF
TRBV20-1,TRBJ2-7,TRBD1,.,TGCAGTGCTAGTCAACTTCAGGGGGCGGGAGAGCAGTACTTC,CSASQLQGAGEQYF
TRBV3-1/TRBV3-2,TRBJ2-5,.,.,TGTGCCAGCCTCGACACGGGGGGCGCTTTGGAGACCCAGTACTTC,CASLDTGGALETQYF
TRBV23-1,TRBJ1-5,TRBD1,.,TGCGCCAGCAGTCTTACAGGGGGAAATCAGCCCCAGCATTTT,CASSLTGGNQPQHF
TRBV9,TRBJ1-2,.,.,TGTGCCAGCGGGAGCCCTTATGGCTACACCTTC,CASGSPYGYTF
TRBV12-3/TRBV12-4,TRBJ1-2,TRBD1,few,TGTGCCAGCAGTTTTGGACAGGTTTATGGCTACACCTTC,CASSFGQVYGYTF
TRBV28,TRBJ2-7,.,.,TGTGCCAGCAGCCCTCCCGGGGGGCACGAGCAGTACTTC,CASSPPGGHEQYF
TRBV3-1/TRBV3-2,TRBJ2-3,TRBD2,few,TGTGCCAGCAGCCAAAGCGGGGCCACAGATACGCAGTATTTT,CASSQSGATDTQYF
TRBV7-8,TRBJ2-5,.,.,TGTGCCAGCAGCTCTGGAGACTTC,CASSSGDF
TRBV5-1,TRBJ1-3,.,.,TGCGCCAGCAGCTTGGATCCAGGAACTGGAAACACCATATATTTT,CASSLDPGTGNTIYF
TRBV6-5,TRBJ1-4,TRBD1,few,TGTGCCAGCAGCAAGACAGGGGGTCGAGAAAAACTGTTTTTT,CASSKTGGREKLFF
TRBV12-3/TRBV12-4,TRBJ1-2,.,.,TGTGCCAGCAGCTCATCAGGGGCCTATGGCTACACCTTC,CASSSSGAYGYTF
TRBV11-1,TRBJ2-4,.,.,TGTGCCAGCAGGGGGGCGGAAAACATTCAGTACTTC,CASRGAENIQYF
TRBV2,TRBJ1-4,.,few,TGTGCCAGCAGCTCAGGGGACGAAAAACTGTTTTTT,CASSSGDEKLFF
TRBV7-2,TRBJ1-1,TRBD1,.,TGTGCCAGCAGGATTTCAGGGGGCGTGGTTGAAGCTTTCTTT,CASRISGGVVEAFF
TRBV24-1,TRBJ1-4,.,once,TGTGCCACCAGTGATCCCGGGGACTTCCCTGAAAAACTGTTTTTT,CATSDPGDFPEKLFF
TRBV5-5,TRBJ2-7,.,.,TGTGCCAGCAGCTTGGTTTGGACAGAAAGCGAGCAGTACTTC,CASSLVWTESEQYF
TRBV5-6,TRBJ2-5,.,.,TGTGCCAGCACTTCCCCTCTGTCCAGGGTACAAGAGACCCAGTACTTC,CASTSPLSRVQETQYF
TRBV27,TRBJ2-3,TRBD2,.,TGTGCCAGCAGTTTAGCGGCACTAGCGGGAGAGGCAGGGACGCAGTATTTT,CASSLAALAGEAGTQYF
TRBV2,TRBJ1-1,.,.,TGTGCCGTACTTCTAACAGGCAACACTGAAGCTTTCTTT,CAVLLTGNTEAFF
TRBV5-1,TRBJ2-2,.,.,TGCGCCAGCAGCGCGGACAAGGCGAACACCGGGGAGCTGTTTTTT,CASSADKANTGELFF
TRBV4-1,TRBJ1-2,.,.,TGCGCCAGCAGCCAAGGCGGACAACAGGGTTGGGGCTACACCTTC,CASSQGGQQGWGYTF
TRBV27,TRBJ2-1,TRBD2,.,TGTGCCAGCAGCGCCCTCGCTAGCGGGAGTTTAGATGAGCAGTTCTTC,CASSALASGSLDEQFF
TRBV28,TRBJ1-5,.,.,TGTGCCAGCAGTCAGGGATGGGATCAGCCCCAGCATTTT,CASSQGWDQPQHF
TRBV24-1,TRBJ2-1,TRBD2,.,TGTGCCACCAGTGATCAACCCCGAGCGGGGGGCTACAATGAGCAGTTCTTC,CATSDQPRAGGYNEQFF
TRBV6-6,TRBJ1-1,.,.,TGTGCCAGCAGCGCACTTACAGGGCCGGGGACTGAAGCTTTCTTT,CASSALTGPGTEAFF
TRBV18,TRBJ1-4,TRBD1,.,TGTGCCAGCTCACCAATTCAGGGGGCAGATGAAAAACTGTTTTTT,CASSPIQGADEKLFF
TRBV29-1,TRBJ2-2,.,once,TGCAGCCTGACCCCCGGGACAATTCAAAACACCGGGGAGCTGTTTTTT,CSLTPGTIQNTGELFF